The clone carrying this TCR beta chain was counted many times. Its cognate antigen is unknown. Tagging with unique molecular identifiers was a feature of the TCR beta cDNA libraries. Input amounts of roughly 0.85 to 11 million T cells were used. These gave 500,000 or so cDNA molecules, so each molecule approximated one T cell. Each CDR3 protein is one row after TCRdb ran MiXCR on the PCR reads. Here the sample spans roughly 600,000 distinct CDR3 sequences, roughly 47% being singletons. The CDR3 runs 17 residues. The ends were cut back, 1 base at V and 5 bases at J, with 21 bases in the middle. CDR1 and CDR2 from the germline V gene are SGHDT and YYEEEE. This specimen belongs to a study of post-analysis software for immune sequencing data. Study results and caveats: Strong co-clustering by F measure was seen for same-batch samples. Significantly decreased normalized Chao1 diversity was recorded for multiple sclerosis patients relative to controls. Patients carried five TRBV segments more frequently than controls did, and TRBV5-6, TRBV5-1 and TRBV20-1 were among them.

The chain employs TRBV5-6 and TRBJ2-5, with D perhaps TRBD1 (5 bases). The TCR comes from a girl between 10 and 17 years old with multiple sclerosis. The material sequenced was blood. CDR3 DNA sequence: TGTGCCAGCAGCTTGCACCCTGGTAGGGCGAAGGGGGAGACCCAGTACTTC. This translates into CASSLHPGRAKGETQYF.